These 28 T cell receptor beta chains originate from one sample sequenced in a study of CD8+ T cells in alopecia areata. Treatment indicated: oral pan-JAK inhibitor, 5-10 mg twice daily. cDNA prepared by RNA extraction and subsequent reverse transcription served as the template for sequencing. Using immunoSEQ multiplex PCR, the repertoire was profiled, and TCRdb retains in-frame clones only, with some absent. The sample includes around 140,000 clones, 70% to 90% of them seen just once. The sequencing here drew on CD8+ T cells sorted from blood, taken at week 4, from a patient treated with tofacitinib. Source of these receptors: a human donor with alopecia areata.

This chain joins TRBV30 and TRBJ2-3, with D hard to call. The length of the CDR3 is 11 residues. Germline V lookup: CDR1 GTSNPN, CDR2 SVGIG (reference sequence). V lost 0 bases to trimming and J lost 6 bases, with 4 bases between them. CDR3: CAWSVGDTQYF. CDR3 nucleotides: TGTGCCTGGAGTGTCGGGGATACGCAGTATTTT.

This rearrangement joins TRBV9 to TRBJ2-1, with 14 bases identical to TRBD2. From germline, CDR1 is SGDLS and CDR2 YYNGEE. The CDR3 loop spans 20 amino acids. J gave up 0 bases and V 3 bases, and 11 bases lay outside the gene matches. The CDR3 here is CASSGRLAGGPISSYNEQFF. Here the CDR3 DNA reads TGTGCCAGCAGCGGGAGACTAGCGGGAGGGCCCATTAGCTCCTACAATGAGCAGTTCTTC.

This clone came up a few times. The chain uses TRBV30 and TRBJ2-7; 7 bases are shared with TRBD2. This CDR3 is 13 amino acids long. The germline CDR1 and CDR2 sequences are GTSNPN and SVGIG (reference sequence). The trim removed 0 bases at V and 6 bases at J, leaving 5 bases unmatched. DNA for the CDR3: TGTGCCTGGAGTGTCGGAGCGGGATTCGAGCAGTACTTC. Translation: CAWSVGAGFEQYF.

The chain carries TRBV19 and TRBJ1-1; D is possibly TRBD1 (6 bases). The CDR3 spans 13 residues. Germline V gene data show CDR1 as LNHDA and CDR2 as SQIVND (reference sequence). The germline V and J ends were trimmed by 9 bases and 5 bases, with 16 bases remaining between them. CDR3 sequence reads: CASRAGVGTEAFF. The CDR3, as DNA: TGTGCCAGCAGGGCAGGGGTGGGGACTGAAGCTTTCTTT.

The chain uses TRBV19 and TRBJ2-1; D possibly corresponds to TRBD2 (5 bases). The CDR3 is 12 amino acids. Trimming took off 3 bases at V and 6 bases at J, with 6 bases between the two ends. CDR1 is LNHDA, CDR2 SQIVND, per germline (reference sequence). CDR3 region: CASSILANEQFF. In DNA, the CDR3 is TGTGCCAGTAGTATTCTAGCCAATGAGCAGTTCTTC. The variable domain in full, completed from reference TRBV19 and TRBJ2-1, reads DGGITQSPKYLFRKEGQNVTLSCEQNLNHDAMYWYRQDPGQGLRLIYYSQIVNDFQKGDIAEGYSVSREKKESFPLTVTSAQKNPTAFYLCASSILANEQFFGPGTRLTVL.

The chain recombines TRBV7-2 with TRBJ2-7, with D possibly TRBD1 on 6 matching bases. The CDR3 length is 15 residues. Trimming took off 1 base at V and 0 bases at J, with 10 bases between the two ends. Germline V gives CDR1 SGHTA, CDR2 FQGNSA. In nucleotides, the CDR3 is TGTGCCAGCAGCTTAGATTGGGGGCCCTCCTACGAGCAGTACTTC. This codes for CASSLDWGPSYEQYF.

The chain uses TRBV9 and TRBJ2-1; D is unresolved. Trimming removed 0 bases at V and 9 bases at J, with 10 bases between. Germline V gives CDR1 SGDLS, CDR2 YYNGEE. CDR3 length equals 13 residues. The CDR3 reads CASSVGNVGEQFF. CDR3 in DNA: TGTGCCAGCAGCGTAGGCAATGTTGGTGAGCAGTTCTTC.

This clone appeared a single time. The CDR3 spells CASSRPQLAGQDTQYF. CDR3 DNA: TGTGCCAGCAGCCGACCCCAACTAGCGGGGCAAGATACGCAGTATTTT. The chain carries TRBV7-8 and TRBJ2-3; 10 positions agree with TRBD2. Germline V gene data show CDR1 as SGHVS and CDR2 as FQNEAQ. V shed 5 bases and J 5 bases; nucleotides not matched to a gene: 10. The CDR3 is made up of 16 amino acids.

The V gene is TRBV29-1, the J gene TRBJ1-2, with D possibly being TRBD1 (5 bases). This CDR3 has 17 amino acids. V lost 5 bases and J lost 6, with 28 bases in between. Germline CDR1 and CDR2: SQVTM and ANQGSEA. CDR3 in amino acids: CSVSIAAGVRRRDGYTF. The CDR3 region has the DNA TGCAGCGTTAGCATCGCCGCGGGAGTTCGGCGCAGGGATGGCTACACCTTC. Looking up the rest from reference TRBV29-1 and TRBJ1-2 gives the full variable domain: SAVISQKPSRDICQRGTSLTIQCQVDSQVTMMFWYRQQPGQSLTLIATANQGSEATYESGFVIDKFPISRPNLTFSTLTVSNMSPEDSSIYLCSVSIAAGVRRRDGYTFGSGTRLTVV.

Concerning this clone: One junction end does not reproduce the germline sequence, and a read error may be involved. The J gene is TRBJ2-7, the V gene TRBV30; D is uncertain. CDR3 length equals 11 residues. Germline V gene lookup returns CDR1 GTSNPN and CDR2 SVGIG (reference sequence). The CDR3 reads CAWSDSHEQYF. Written as DNA, the CDR3 is TGTGCCTGGAGTGACTCCCACGAGCAGTACTTC.

The chain combines TRBV2 with TRBJ1-1, with D uncertain. The germline V and J ends were trimmed by 7 bases and 5 bases, with 5 bases remaining between them. CDR1 SNHLY and CDR2 FYNNEI come from the germline V gene. The CDR3 extends over 10 amino acids. The CDR3 sequence: CASMGTEAFF. DNA of the CDR3: TGTGCCAGCATGGGTACTGAAGCTTTCTTT.

The gene calls are TRBV14 and TRBJ1-5, with D possibly matching TRBD1 (5 bases). V lost 5 bases, J lost 9 bases, and 14 bases lay in between. The CDR3 length is 13 residues. CDR1 and CDR2 (germline): SGHDN, FVKESK. The CDR3 bases are TGTGCCAGCAGCTTAGGGGTGGGCTCGCCCCAGCATTTT. Amino acids: CASSLGVGSPQHF.

This chain connects TRBV5-6 to TRBJ2-1, with 7 bases lining up with TRBD2. CDR1 is SGHDT and CDR2 is YYEEEE in the germline V gene. This CDR3 contains 13 residues. V shed 3 bases, J shed 4 bases, and the junction held 1 base outside the gene matches. As DNA, the CDR3 is TGTGCCAGCAGCTCGGGACTATACAATGAGCAGTTCTTC. This codes for CASSSGLYNEQFF. Combining the CDR3 with reference TRBV5-6 and TRBJ2-1 gives the whole variable domain DAGVTQSPTHLIKTRGQQVTLRCSPKSGHDTVSWYQQALGQGPQFIFQYYEEEERQRGNFPDRFSGHQFPNYSSELNVNALLLGDSALYLCASSSGLYNEQFFGPGTRLTVL.

V gene TRBV29-1 combines with J gene TRBJ2-2; TRBD2 might be the D (6 bases). V gave up 3 bases and J gave up 6 bases, with 8 bases separating them. The length of the CDR3 is 12 residues. Germline-derived CDR1 and CDR2 are SQVTM and ANQGSEA. The CDR3 nucleotides read TGCAGCGTTGAGGGAGGTCCCGGGGAGCTGTTTTTT. Translation gives CSVEGGPGELFF.

J is TRBJ2-5 and V is TRBV29-1; D not certain. Germline V gene lookup returns CDR1 SQVTM and CDR2 ANQGSEA. V was cut by 3 bases and J by 2 bases, with 7 bases left in between. CDR3 size: 12 residues. The CDR3 DNA is TGCAGCGTTGAGGCGAATCAAGAGACCCAGTACTTC. The encoded protein is CSVEANQETQYF. Full variable domain (missing parts from reference TRBV29-1 and TRBJ2-5): SAVISQKPSRDICQRGTSLTIQCQVDSQVTMMFWYRQQPGQSLTLIATANQGSEATYESGFVIDKFPISRPNLTFSTLTVSNMSPEDSSIYLCSVEANQETQYFGPGTRLLVL.

The chain carries TRBV29-1 and TRBJ2-4; 8 nucleotides match TRBD1. Germline trimming cut 7 bases from V and 3 bases from J; bases unmatched to any gene: 8. This CDR3 contains 14 residues. Germline-derived CDR1 and CDR2 are SQVTM and ANQGSEA. CDR3 DNA sequence: TGCAGCGGCATGACAGGGGATGGCAAAAACATTCAGTACTTC. It yields the protein CSGMTGDGKNIQYF.

The rearrangement links TRBV30 to TRBJ2-7, with no clear D. From germline, CDR1 is GTSNPN and CDR2 SVGIG (reference sequence). This CDR3 spans 13 amino acids. Trimming removed 4 bases from V and 3 bases from J, with 13 bases in between. CDR3 sequence reads: CAWMGGLGYEQYF. DNA for the CDR3: TGTGCCTGGATGGGCGGCCTAGGCTACGAGCAGTACTTC. The full variable domain, completed using reference TRBV30 and TRBJ2-7, is SQTIHQWPATLVQPVGSPLSLECTVEGTSNPNLYWYRQAAGRGLQLLFYSVGIGQISSEVPQNLSASRPQDRQFILSSKKLLLSDSGFYLCAWMGGLGYEQYFGPGTRLTVT.

The genes are TRBV27 and TRBJ2-3; TRBD1 matches at 11 bases. From germline, CDR1 is MNHEY and CDR2 SMNVEV (reference sequence). Germline trimming cut 6 bases from V and 4 bases from J; bases unmatched to any gene: 3. This CDR3 comprises 14 residues. The CDR3 bases are TGTGCCAGCAGGTGGACAGGGGGCGCAGATACGCAGTATTTT. This gives the protein CASRWTGGADTQYF.

The J gene is TRBJ2-1, the V gene TRBV5-1; 10 positions agree with TRBD2. The CDR3 loop spans 15 amino acids. Trimming removed 2 bases from V and 3 bases from J; junction bases left unmatched: 2. The germline V gene has CDR1 SGHRS and CDR2 YFSETQ. CDR3 residues: CASSFGLADYNEQFF. CDR3 in DNA: TGCGCCAGCAGCTTCGGACTAGCGGACTACAATGAGCAGTTCTTC.

This chain connects TRBV7-9 to TRBJ1-1; the D gene is possibly TRBD1 (5 bases). CDR1 is SEHNR, CDR2 FQNEAQ, per germline (reference sequence). Trimming removed 3 bases at V and 1 base at J, with 9 bases between. The CDR3 has 14 residues. The CDR3 is CASSLGQENTEAFF. The CDR3 DNA follows: TGTGCCAGCAGCTTGGGGCAGGAGAACACTGAAGCTTTCTTT.

The chain couples TRBV29-1 to TRBJ1-1; perhaps TRBD1 as D (6 bases). With 8 bases removed from V and 3 bases from J, the gap between germline ends came to 19 bases. The CDR3 sequence is 14 residues long. From germline, CDR1 is SQVTM and CDR2 ANQGSEA. DNA for the CDR3: TGCAGCTTCACATCAGGGGAACAAGACACTGAAGCTTTCTTT. Protein product: CSFTSGEQDTEAFF.

This sequence joins TRBV30 and TRBJ1-3; perhaps TRBD1 as D (5 bases). The V end was cut by 6 bases, the J end by 0 bases, with 15 bases between. CDR1 is GTSNPN, CDR2 SVGIG, per germline (reference sequence). This CDR3 is built from 15 residues. The CDR3 here is CACLHEGVSGNTIYF. In DNA form, the CDR3 reads TGTGCCTGTCTCCACGAAGGGGTCTCTGGAAACACCATATATTTT.

J is TRBJ2-7 and V is TRBV29-1; tentatively, D is TRBD2 (6 bases). The V and J ends lost 4 bases and 2 bases respectively, with 15 bases between them. The germline CDR1 and CDR2 sequences are SQVTM and ANQGSEA. CDR3 length: 14 amino acids. The CDR3 DNA reads TGCAGCGTTGCTAGACTAGTCGGAACCTACGAGCAGTACTTC. Translated, it gives CSVARLVGTYEQYF.

With respect to this clone: In the same sample, other DNA sequences code for this CDR3. V gene TRBV27 combines with J gene TRBJ1-1; D is unresolved. Trimming cost V 3 bases and J 1 base, with 6 bases left between them. Germline V gene data show CDR1 as MNHEY and CDR2 as SMNVEV (reference sequence). The CDR3 contains 13 residues. The CDR3: CASSFGQNTEAFF. The CDR3 region has the DNA TGTGCCAGCAGTTTTGGGCAGAACACTGAAGCTTTCTTT.

V usage is TRBV11-2 and J usage is TRBJ2-2, with D possibly matching TRBD1 (5 bases). Germline V gene sequence: CDR1 SGHAT, CDR2 FQNNGV. V lost 5 bases and J lost 7, with 11 bases in between. There are 13 residues in the CDR3. The CDR3 region has the DNA TGTGCCAGCAGCCCGGACACCGGCGGGGAGCTGTTTTTT. The encoded protein is CASSPDTGGELFF.

This chain uses TRBV9 with TRBJ1-1, with unresolved D. The CDR3 is made up of 18 amino acids. Germline-derived CDR1 and CDR2 are SGDLS and YYNGEE. Deletions cut 1 base from V and 0 bases from J, with 19 bases between. CDR3 region: CASSVLKAGDGMNTEAFF. CDR3 DNA sequence: TGTGCCAGCAGCGTATTGAAGGCAGGCGATGGCATGAACACTGAAGCTTTCTTT.

The chain combines TRBV4-1 with TRBJ2-5, with D possibly TRBD2 on 5 matching bases. CDR1 MGHRA and CDR2 YSYEKL come from the germline V gene. Trimming removed 0 bases at V and 4 bases at J, with 12 bases between. CDR3 length: 15 residues. The CDR3 reads CASSQDPDWLETQYF. The CDR3 nucleotides are TGCGCCAGCAGCCAAGATCCGGACTGGTTAGAGACCCAGTACTTC.

The chain combines TRBV29-1 with TRBJ1-1, with unresolved D. The length of the CDR3 is 15 residues. Germline-derived CDR1 and CDR2 are SQVTM and ANQGSEA. V lost 0 bases to trimming and J lost 1 base, with 12 bases between them. The CDR3 sequence: CSVEDAAGPNTEAFF. The CDR3 DNA is TGCAGCGTTGAAGATGCAGCAGGTCCGAACACTGAAGCTTTCTTT. The complete variable domain, with remaining parts taken from reference TRBV29-1 and TRBJ1-1, reads SAVISQKPSRDICQRGTSLTIQCQVDSQVTMMFWYRQQPGQSLTLIATANQGSEATYESGFVIDKFPISRPNLTFSTLTVSNMSPEDSSIYLCSVEDAAGPNTEAFFGQGTRLTVV.